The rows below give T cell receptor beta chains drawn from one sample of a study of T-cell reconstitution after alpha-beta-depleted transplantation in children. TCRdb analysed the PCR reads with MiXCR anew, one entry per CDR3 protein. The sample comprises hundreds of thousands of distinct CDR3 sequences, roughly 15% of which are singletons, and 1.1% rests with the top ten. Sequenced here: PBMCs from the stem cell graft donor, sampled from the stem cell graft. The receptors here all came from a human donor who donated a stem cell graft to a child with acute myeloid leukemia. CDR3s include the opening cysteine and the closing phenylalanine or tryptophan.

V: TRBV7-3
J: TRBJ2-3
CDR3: CASSLIAGGTDTQYF

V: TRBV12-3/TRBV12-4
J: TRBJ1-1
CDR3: CASSFQGARAEAFF

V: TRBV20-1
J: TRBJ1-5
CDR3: CWTGADPSNQPQHF

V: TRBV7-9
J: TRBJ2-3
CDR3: CASSWTGTPDTQYF

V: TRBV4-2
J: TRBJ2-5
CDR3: CASSQVAAGQETQYF

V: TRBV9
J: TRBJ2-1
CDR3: CASSVGPTYNEQFF

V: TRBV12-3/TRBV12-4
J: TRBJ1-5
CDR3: CASTSRGNQPQHF

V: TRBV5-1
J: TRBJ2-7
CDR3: CASSLGQGGDEQYF

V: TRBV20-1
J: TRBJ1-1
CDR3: CSARAGMNTEAFF

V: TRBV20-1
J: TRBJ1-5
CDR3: CSARAHDQPQHF

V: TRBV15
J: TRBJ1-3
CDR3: CATSRDGDRAGNTIYF

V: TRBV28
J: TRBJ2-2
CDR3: CASRPRLDRSGELFF

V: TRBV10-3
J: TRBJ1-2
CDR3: CAISESGTVYGYTF

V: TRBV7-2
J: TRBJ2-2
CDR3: CASSLWLANTGELFF

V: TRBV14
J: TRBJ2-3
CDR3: CASSQVPGLGFTDTQYF

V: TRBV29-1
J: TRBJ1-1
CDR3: CSFQWNTEAFF

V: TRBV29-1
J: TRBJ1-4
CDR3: CSAFGEKLFF

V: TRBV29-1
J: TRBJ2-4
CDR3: CSVVLSLAKNIQYF

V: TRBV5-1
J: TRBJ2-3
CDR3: CASSLNGDTQYF

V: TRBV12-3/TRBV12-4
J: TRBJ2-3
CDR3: CASSLERTDTQYF

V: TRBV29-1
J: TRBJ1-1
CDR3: CSVEPTGEDTEAFF

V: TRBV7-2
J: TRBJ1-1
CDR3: CASSLGLRNTEAFF

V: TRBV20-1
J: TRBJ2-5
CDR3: CSAPRTSGGETQYF

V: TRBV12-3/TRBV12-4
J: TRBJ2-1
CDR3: CASRSQGNEQFF

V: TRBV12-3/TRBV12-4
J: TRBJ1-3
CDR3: CASTFTGGNSGNTIYF

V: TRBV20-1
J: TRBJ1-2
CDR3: CSAHGPGGYGYTF

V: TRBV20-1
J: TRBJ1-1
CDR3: CSARDQGDREAFF

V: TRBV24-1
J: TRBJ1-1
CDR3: CATSDLGGERAFF

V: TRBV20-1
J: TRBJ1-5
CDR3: CSASERGQPQHF

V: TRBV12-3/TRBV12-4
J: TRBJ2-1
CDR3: CASSPRGGWNEQFF

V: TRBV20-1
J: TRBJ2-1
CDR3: CSARGEENGQFF

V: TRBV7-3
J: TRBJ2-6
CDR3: CASSFGQGPANVLTF

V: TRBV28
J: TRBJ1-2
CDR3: CASSPPPSPSGSGYTF

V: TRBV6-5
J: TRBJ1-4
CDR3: CASSYGQGWNEKLFF

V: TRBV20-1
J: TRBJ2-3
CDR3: CCASGAGGKYSTDTQYF

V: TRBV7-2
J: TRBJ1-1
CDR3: CASSLWTGAEAFF

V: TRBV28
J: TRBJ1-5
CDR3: CASSLLGTGGGQPQHF

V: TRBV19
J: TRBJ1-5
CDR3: CASRTDRTSNQPQHF

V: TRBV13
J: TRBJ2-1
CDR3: CASSSTLGLASRNEQFF

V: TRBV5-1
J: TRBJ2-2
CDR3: CASSLYVTGRTGELFF

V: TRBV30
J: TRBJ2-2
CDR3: CACPGGASNTGELFF

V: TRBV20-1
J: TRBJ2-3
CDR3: CSALTRDTQYF

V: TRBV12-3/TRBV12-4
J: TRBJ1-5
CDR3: CASGQERNQPQHF

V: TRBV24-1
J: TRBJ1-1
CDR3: CATSAQSAFFF

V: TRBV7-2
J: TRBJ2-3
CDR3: CASSLGTSGVGYF

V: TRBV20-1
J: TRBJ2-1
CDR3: CSAPRSGGNEQFF